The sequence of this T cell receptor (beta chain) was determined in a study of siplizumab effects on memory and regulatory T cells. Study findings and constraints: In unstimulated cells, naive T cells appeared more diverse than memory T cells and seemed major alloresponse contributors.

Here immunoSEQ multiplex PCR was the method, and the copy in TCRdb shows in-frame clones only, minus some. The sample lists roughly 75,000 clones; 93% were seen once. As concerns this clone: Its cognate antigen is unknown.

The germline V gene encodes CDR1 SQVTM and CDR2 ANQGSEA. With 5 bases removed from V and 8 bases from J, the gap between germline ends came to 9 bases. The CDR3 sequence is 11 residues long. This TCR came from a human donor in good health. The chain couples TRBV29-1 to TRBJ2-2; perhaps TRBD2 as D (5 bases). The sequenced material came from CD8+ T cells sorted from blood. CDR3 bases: TGCAGCGTTCACTCGGGGGGGGAGCTGTTTTTT. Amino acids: CSVHSGGELFF.